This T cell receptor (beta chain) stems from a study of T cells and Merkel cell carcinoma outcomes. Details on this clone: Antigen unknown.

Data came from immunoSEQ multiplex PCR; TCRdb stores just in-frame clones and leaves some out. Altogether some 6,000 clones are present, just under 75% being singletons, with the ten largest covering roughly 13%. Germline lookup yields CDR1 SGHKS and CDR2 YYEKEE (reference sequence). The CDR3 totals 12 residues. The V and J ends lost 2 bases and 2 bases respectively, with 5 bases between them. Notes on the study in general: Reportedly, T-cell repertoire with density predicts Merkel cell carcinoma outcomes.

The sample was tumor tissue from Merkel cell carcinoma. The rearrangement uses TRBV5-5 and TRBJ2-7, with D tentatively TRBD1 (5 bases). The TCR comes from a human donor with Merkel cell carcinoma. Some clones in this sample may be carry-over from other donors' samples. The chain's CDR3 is CASSLQAYEQYF. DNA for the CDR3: TGTGCCAGCAGCTTACAGGCCTACGAGCAGTACTTC. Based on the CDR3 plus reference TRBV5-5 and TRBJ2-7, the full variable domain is DAGVTQSPTHLIKTRGQQVTLRCSPISGHKSVSWYQQVLGQGPQFIFQYYEKEERGRGNFPDRFSARQFPNYSSELNVNALLLGDSALYLCASSLQAYEQYFGPGTRLTVT.